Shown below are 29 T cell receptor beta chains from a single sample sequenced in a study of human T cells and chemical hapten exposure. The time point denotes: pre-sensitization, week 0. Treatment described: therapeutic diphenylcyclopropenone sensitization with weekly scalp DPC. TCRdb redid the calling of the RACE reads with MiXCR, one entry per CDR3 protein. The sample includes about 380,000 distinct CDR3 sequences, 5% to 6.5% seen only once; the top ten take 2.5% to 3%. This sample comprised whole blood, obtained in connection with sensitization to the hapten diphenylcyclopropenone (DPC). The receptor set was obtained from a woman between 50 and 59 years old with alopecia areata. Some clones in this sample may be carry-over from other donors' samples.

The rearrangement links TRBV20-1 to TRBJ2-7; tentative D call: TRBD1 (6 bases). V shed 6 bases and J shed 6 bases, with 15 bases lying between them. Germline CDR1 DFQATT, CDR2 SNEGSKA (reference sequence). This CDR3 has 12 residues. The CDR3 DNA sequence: TGCAGTGCCACCCCCGACAGGCCCGAGCAGTACTTC. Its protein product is CSATPDRPEQYF.

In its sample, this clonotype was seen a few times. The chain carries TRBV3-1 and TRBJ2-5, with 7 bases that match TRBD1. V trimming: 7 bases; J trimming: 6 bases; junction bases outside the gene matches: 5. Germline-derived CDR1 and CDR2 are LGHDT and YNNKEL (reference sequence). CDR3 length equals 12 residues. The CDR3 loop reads CASNPQGKTQYF. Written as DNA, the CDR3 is TGTGCCAGCAACCCACAGGGGAAGACCCAGTACTTC.

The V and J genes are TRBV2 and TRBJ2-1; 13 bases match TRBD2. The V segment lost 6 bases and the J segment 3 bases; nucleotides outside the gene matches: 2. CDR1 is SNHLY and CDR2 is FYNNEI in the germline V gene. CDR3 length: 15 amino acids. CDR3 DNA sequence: TGTGCCAGCAGACTAGCGGGAGGGGTCTACAATGAGCAGTTCTTC. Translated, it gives CASRLAGGVYNEQFF. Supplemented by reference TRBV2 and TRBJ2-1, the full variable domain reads EPEVTQTPSHQVTQMGQEVILRCVPISNHLYFYWYRQILGQKVEFLVSFYNNEISEKSEIFDDQFSVERPDGSNFTLKIRSTKLEDSAMYFCASRLAGGVYNEQFFGPGTRLTVL.

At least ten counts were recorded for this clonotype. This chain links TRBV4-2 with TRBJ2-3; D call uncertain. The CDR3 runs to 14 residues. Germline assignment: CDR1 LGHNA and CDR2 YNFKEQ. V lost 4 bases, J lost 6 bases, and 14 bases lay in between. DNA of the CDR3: TGTGCCAGCAGCCCCCGGACGGCGATGGATACGCAGTATTTT. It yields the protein CASSPRTAMDTQYF.

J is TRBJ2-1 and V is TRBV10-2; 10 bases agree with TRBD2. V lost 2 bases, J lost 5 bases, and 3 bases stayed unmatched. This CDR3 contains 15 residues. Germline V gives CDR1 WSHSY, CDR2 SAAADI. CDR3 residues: CASSEASGGNNEQFF. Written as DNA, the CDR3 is TGCGCCAGCAGTGAGGCTAGCGGGGGCAACAATGAGCAGTTCTTC.

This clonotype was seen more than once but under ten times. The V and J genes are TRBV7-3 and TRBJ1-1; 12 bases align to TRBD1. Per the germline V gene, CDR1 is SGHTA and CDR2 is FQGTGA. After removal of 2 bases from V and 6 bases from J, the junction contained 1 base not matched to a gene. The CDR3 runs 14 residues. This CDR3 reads CASSLGTGGSEAFF. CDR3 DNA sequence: TGTGCCAGCAGCTTAGGGACAGGGGGCTCTGAAGCTTTCTTT.

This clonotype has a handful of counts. The CDR3 region has the DNA TGTGCCAGCAGTTTAAGTGTGGGGCGTGGTGGCTACACCTTC. Amino acids: CASSLSVGRGGYTF. This chain joins TRBV12-3 or TRBV12-4 and TRBJ1-2, with TRBD1 as a possible D gene (5 bases). Trimming shortened V by 2 bases and J by 7 bases, and 14 bases separated the two germline ends. The CDR3 contains 14 residues.

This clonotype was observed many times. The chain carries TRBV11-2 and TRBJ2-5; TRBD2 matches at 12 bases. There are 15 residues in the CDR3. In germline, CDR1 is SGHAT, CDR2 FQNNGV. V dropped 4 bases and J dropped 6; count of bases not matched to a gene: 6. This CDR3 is CASSSLAGGLKTQYF. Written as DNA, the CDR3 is TGTGCCAGCAGCTCCCTAGCGGGGGGGCTGAAGACCCAGTACTTC.

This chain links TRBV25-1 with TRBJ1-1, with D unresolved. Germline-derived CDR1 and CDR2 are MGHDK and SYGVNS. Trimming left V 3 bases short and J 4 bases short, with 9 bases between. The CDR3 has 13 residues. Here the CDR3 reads CASSEALTTEAFF. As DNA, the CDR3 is TGTGCCAGCAGTGAGGCTCTTACCACTGAAGCTTTCTTT. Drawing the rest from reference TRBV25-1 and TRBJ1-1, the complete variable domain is EADIYQTPRYLVIGTGKKITLECSQTMGHDKMYWYQQDPGMELHLIHYSYGVNSTEKGDLSSESTVSRIRTEHFPLTLESARPSHTSQYLCASSEALTTEAFFGQGTRLTVV.

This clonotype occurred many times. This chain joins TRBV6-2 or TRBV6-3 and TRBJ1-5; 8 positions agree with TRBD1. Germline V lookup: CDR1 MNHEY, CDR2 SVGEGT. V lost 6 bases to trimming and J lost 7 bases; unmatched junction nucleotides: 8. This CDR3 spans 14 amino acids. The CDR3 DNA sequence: TGTGCCAGCAGCAAGGACAGGGTTGGCCAGCCCCAGCATTTT. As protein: CASSKDRVGQPQHF.

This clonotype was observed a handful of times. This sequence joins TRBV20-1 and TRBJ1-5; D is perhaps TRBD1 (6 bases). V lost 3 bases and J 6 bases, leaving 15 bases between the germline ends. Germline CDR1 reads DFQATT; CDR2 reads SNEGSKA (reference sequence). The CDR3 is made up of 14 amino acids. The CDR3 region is CSARGGARGQPQHF. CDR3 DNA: TGCAGTGCTAGGGGGGGGGCGCGTGGTCAGCCCCAGCATTTT.

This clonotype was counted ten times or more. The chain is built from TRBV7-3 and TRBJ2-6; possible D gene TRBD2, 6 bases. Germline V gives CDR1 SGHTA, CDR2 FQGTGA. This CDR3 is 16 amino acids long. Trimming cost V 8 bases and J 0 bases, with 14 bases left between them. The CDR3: CASSKQGLSGANVLTF. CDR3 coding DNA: TGTGCCAGCTCAAAGCAGGGACTCTCTGGGGCCAACGTCCTGACTTTC.

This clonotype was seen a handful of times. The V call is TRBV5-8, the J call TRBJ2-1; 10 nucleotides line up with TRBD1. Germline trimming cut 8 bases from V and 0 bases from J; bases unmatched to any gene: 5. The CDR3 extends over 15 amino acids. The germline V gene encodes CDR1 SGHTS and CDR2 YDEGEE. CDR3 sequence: CARGQGTSSYNEQFF. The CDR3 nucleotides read TGTGCCAGGGGACAGGGGACGAGCTCCTACAATGAGCAGTTCTTC.

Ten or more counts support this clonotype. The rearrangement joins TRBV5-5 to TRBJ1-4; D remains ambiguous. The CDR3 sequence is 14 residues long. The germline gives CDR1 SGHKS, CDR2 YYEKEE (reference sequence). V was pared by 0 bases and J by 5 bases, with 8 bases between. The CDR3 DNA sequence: TGTGCCAGCAGCTTGGACAAGGGAAATGAAAAACTGTTTTTT. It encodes CASSLDKGNEKLFF.

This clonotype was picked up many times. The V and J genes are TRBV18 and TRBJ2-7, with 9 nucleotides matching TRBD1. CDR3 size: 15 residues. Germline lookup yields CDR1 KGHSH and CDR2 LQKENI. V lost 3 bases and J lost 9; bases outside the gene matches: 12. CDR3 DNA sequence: TGTGCCAGCTCACCTCCGGGACAGGGAGGGTCGGTGCAGTACTTC. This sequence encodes CASSPPGQGGSVQYF.

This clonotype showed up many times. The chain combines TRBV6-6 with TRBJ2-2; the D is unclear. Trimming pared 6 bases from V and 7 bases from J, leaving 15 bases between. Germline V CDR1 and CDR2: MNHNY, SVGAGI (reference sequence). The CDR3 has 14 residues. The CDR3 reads CASSRSSVGGELFF. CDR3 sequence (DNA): TGTGCCAGCAGCCGGTCCAGCGTTGGCGGGGAGCTGTTTTTT.

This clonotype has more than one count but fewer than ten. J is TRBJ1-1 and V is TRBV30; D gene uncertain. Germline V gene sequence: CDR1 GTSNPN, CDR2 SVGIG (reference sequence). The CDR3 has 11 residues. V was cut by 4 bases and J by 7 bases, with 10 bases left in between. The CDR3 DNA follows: TGTGCCTGGATGCACAGCAGTGAAGCTTTCTTT. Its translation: CAWMHSSEAFF.

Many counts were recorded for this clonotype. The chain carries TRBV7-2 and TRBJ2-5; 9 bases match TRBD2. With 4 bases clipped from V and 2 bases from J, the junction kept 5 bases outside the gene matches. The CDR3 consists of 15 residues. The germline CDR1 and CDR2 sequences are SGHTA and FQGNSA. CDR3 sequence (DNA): TGTGCCAGCAGCTACCTTAGCGGGAGACAAGAGACCCAGTACTTC. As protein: CASSYLSGRQETQYF. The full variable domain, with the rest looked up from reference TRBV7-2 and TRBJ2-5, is GAGVSQSPSNKVTEKGKDVELRCDPISGHTALYWYRQSLGQGLEFLIYFQGNSAPDKSGLPSDRFSAERTGGSVSTLTIQRTQQEDSAVYLCASSYLSGRQETQYFGPGTRLLVL.

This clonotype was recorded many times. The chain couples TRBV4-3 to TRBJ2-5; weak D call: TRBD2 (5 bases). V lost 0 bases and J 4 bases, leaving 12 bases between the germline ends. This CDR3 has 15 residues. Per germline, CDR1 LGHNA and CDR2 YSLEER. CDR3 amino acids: CASSQDGVRGETQYF. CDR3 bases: TGCGCCAGCAGCCAAGACGGGGTCCGAGGAGAGACCCAGTACTTC.

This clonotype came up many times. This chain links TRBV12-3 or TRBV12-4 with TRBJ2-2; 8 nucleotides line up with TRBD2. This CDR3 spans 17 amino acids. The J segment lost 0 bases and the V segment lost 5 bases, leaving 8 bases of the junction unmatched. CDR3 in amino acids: CASSDSPGLANTGELFF. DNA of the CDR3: TGTGCCAGCAGTGATTCGCCGGGACTAGCGAACACCGGGGAGCTGTTTTTT.

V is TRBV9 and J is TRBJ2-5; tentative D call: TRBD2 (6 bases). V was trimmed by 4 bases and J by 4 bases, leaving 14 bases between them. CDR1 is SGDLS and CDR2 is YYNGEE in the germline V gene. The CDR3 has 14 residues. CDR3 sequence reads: CASSPRGPPETQYF. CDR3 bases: TGTGCCAGCAGCCCGCGGGGACCCCCAGAGACCCAGTACTTC.

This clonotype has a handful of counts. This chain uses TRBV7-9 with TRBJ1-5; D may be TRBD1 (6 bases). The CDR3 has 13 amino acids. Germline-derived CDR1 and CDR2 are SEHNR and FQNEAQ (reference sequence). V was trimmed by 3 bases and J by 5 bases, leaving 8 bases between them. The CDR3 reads CASSFRQDQPQHF. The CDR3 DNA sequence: TGTGCCAGCAGCTTCCGACAGGATCAGCCCCAGCATTTT.

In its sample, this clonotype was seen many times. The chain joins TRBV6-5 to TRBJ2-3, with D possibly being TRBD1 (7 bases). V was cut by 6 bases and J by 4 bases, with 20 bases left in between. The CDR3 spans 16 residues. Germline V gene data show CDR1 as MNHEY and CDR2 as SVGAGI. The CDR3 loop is CASSGWGRGAADTQYF. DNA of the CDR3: TGTGCCAGCAGCGGCTGGGGCAGGGGGGCGGCAGATACGCAGTATTTT.

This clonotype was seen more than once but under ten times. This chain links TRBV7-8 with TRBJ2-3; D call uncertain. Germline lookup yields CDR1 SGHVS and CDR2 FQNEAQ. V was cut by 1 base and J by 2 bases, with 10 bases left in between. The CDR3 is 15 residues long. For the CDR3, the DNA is TGTGCCAGCAGCTTAGGGCGGCTACACACAGATACGCAGTATTTT. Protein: CASSLGRLHTDTQYF. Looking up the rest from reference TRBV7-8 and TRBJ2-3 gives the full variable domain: GAGVSQSPRYKVAKRGQDVALRCDPISGHVSLFWYQQALGQGPEFLTYFQNEAQLDKSGLPSDRFFAERPEGSVSTLKIQRTQQEDSAVYLCASSLGRLHTDTQYFGPGTRLTVL.

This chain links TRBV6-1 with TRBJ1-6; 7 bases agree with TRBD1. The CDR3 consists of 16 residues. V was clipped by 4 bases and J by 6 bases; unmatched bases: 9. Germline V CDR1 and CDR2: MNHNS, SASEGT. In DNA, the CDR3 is TGTGCCAGCAGTGTATACGCGGGACAGCCTAATTCACCCCTCCACTTT. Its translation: CASSVYAGQPNSPLHF.

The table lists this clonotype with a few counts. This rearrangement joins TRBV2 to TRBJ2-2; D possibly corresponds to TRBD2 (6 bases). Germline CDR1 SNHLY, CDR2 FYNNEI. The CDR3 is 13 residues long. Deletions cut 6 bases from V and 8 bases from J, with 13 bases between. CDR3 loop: CASSYREQGELFF. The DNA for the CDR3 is TGTGCCAGCAGCTATCGGGAGCAAGGGGAGCTGTTTTTT.

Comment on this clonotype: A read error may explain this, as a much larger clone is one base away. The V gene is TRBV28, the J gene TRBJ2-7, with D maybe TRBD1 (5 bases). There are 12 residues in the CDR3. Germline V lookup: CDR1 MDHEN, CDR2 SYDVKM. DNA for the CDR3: TGTCCCAGCAGTACAGGTAGGGACGAGCAGTACTTC. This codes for CPSSTGRDEQYF.

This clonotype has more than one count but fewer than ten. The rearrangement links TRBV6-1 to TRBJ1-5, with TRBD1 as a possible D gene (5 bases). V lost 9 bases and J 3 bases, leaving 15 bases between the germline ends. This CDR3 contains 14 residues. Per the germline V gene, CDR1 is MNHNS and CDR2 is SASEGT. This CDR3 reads CASRGDQNNQPQHF. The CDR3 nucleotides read TGTGCCAGTCGGGGGGACCAGAACAATCAGCCCCAGCATTTT.

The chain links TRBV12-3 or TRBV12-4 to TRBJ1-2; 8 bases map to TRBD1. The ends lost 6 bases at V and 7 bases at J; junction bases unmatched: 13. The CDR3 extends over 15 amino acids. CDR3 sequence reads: CASRGTGTGGSGYTF. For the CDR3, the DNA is TGTGCCAGCAGAGGGACCGGGACAGGAGGATCTGGCTACACCTTC.